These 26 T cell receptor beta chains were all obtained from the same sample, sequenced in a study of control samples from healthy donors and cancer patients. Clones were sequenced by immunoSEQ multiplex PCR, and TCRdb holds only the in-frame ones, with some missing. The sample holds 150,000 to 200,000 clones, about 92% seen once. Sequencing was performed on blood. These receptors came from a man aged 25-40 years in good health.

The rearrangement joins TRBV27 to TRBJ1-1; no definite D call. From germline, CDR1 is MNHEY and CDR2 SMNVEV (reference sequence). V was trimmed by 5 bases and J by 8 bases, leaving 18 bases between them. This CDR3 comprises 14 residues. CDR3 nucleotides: TGTGCCAGCAGTCCCCTCCTTGGGCAGCTCGAAGCTTTCTTT. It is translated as CASSPLLGQLEAFF.

As DNA, the CDR3 is TGTGCCAGCAGTTTCGACTTCAATAGCAATCAGCCCCAGCATTTT. It is translated as CASSFDFNSNQPQHF. The chain joins TRBV6-6 to TRBJ1-5; D uncertain. This CDR3 has 15 residues. V was pared by 4 bases and J by 0 bases, with 10 bases between. Germline loops: CDR1 MNHNY, CDR2 SVGAGI (reference sequence).

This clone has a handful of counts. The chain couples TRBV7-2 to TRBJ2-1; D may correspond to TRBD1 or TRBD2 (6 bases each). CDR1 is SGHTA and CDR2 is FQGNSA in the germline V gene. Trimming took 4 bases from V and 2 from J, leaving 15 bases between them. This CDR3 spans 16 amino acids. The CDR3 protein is CASSSFPRGPYNEQFF. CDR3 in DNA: TGTGCCAGCAGCTCCTTCCCTCGGGGGCCCTACAATGAGCAGTTCTTC.

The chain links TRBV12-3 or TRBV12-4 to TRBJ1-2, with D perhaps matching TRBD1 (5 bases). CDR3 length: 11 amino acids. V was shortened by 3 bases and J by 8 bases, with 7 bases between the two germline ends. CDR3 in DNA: TGTGCCAGCAGTTTTGGGGGAGGCTACACCTTC. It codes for CASSFGGGYTF.

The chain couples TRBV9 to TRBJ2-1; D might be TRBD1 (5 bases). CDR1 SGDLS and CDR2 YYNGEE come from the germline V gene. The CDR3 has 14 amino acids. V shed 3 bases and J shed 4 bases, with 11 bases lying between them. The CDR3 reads CASSATDFYNEQFF. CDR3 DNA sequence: TGTGCCAGCAGCGCGACAGATTTTTACAATGAGCAGTTCTTC.

CDR3 DNA sequence: TGTGCCTGGAGAACGGGTGGGGGTTTAAATTCACCCCTCCACTTT. As protein: CAWRTGGGLNSPLHF. The chain has TRBV30 and TRBJ1-6; a possible D gene is TRBD1 (5 bases). The germline gives CDR1 GTSNPN, CDR2 SVGIG (reference sequence). This CDR3 is 15 amino acids long. V lost 3 bases, J lost 7 bases, and 16 bases lay in between. The entire variable domain, with the rest obtained from reference TRBV30 and TRBJ1-6, is as follows: SQTIHQWPATLVQPVGSPLSLECTVEGTSNPNLYWYRQAAGRGLQLLFYSVGIGQISSEVPQNLSASRPQDRQFILSSKKLLLSDSGFYLCAWRTGGGLNSPLHFGNGTRLTVT.

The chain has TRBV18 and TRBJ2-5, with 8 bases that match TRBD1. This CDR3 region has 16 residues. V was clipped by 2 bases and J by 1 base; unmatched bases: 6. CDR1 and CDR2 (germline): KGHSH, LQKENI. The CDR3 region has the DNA TGTGCCAGCTCACCAGCGAGACAGGGGCCCCAAGAGACCCAGTACTTC. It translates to CASSPARQGPQETQYF.

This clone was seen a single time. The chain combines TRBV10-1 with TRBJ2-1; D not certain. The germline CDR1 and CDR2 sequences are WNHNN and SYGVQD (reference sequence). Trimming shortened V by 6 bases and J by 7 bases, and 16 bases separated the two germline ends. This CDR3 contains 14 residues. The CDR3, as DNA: TGCGCCAGCAGCCCCCGTGGCCCCTGGAATGAGCAGTTCTTC. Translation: CASSPRGPWNEQFF.

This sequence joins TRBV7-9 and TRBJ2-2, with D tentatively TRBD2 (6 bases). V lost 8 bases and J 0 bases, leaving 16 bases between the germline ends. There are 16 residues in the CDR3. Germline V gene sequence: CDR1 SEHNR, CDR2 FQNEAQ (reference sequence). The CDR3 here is CASCPGVAANTGELFF. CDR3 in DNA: TGTGCCAGCTGCCCCGGGGTAGCGGCGAACACCGGGGAGCTGTTTTTT. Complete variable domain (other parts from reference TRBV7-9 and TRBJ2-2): DTGVSQNPRHKITKRGQNVTFRCDPISEHNRLYWYRQTLGQGPEFLTYFQNEAQLEKSRLLSDRFSAERPKGSFSTLEIQRTEQGDSAMYLCASCPGVAANTGELFFGEGSRLTVL.

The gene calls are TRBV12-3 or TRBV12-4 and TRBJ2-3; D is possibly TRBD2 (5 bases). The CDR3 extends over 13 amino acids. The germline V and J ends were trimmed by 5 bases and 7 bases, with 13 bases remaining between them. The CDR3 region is CASSLMAGHTQYF. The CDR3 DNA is TGTGCCAGCAGTCTCATGGCGGGCCATACGCAGTATTTT.

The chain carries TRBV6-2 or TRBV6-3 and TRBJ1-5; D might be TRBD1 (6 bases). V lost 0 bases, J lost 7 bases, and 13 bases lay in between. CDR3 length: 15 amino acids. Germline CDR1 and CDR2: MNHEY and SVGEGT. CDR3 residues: CASSYSTRGYQPQHF. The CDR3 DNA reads TGTGCCAGCAGTTACTCGACCAGGGGATACCAGCCCCAGCATTTT.

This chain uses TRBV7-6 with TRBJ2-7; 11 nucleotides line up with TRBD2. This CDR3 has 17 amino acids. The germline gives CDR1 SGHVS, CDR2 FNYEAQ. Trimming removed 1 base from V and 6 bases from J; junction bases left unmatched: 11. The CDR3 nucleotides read TGTGCCAGCAGCTTAGGCCGGACCGGGCTAGCGGGGGGCGAGCAGTACTTC. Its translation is CASSLGRTGLAGGEQYF.

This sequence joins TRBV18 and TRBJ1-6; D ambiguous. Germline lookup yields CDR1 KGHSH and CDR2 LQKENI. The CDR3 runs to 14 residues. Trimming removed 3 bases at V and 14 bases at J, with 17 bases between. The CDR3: CASSPWRDELTLHF. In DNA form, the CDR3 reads TGTGCCAGCTCACCTTGGAGAGACGAGCTCACCCTCCACTTT. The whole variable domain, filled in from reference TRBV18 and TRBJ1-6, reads NAGVMQNPRHLVRRRGQEARLRCSPMKGHSHVYWYRQLPEEGLKFMVYLQKENIIDESGMPKERFSAEFPKEGPSILRIQQVVRGDSAAYFCASSPWRDELTLHFGNGTRLTVT.

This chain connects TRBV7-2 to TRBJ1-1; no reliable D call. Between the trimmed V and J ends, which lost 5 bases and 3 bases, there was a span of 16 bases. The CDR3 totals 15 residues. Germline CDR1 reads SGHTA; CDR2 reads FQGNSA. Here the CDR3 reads CASSTRAKQYTEAFF. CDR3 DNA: TGTGCCAGCAGCACCCGGGCCAAACAGTACACTGAAGCTTTCTTT.

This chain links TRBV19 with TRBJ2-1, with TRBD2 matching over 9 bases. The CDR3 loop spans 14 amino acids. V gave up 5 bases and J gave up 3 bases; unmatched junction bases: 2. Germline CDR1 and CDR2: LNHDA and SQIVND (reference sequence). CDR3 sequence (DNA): TGTGCCAGTAGTGCGACTAGCGGCTACAATGAGCAGTTCTTC. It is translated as CASSATSGYNEQFF.

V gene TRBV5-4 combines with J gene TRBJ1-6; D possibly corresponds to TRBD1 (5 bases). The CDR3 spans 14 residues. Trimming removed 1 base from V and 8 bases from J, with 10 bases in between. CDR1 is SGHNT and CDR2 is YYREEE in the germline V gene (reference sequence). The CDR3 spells CASSLQGTDSPLHF. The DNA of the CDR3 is TGTGCCAGCAGCTTGCAGGGTACGGATTCACCCCTCCACTTT.

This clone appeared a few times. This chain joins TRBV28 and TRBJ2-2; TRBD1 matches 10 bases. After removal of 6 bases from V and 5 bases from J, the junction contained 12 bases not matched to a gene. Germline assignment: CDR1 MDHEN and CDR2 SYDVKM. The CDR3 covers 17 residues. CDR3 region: CASSRLRGQGQTGELFF. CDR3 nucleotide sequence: TGTGCCAGCAGCCGTTTGAGGGGACAGGGGCAGACCGGGGAGCTGTTTTTT.

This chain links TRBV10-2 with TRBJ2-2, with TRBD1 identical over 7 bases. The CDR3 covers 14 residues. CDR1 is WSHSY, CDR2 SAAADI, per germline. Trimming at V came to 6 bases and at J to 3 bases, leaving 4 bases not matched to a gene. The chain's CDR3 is CASRGQIDTGELFF. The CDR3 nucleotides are TGCGCCAGCAGGGGACAGATTGACACCGGGGAGCTGTTTTTT.

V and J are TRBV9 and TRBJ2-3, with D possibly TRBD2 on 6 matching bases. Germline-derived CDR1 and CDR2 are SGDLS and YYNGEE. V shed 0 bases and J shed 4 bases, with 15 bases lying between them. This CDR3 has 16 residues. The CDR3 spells CASSVGWWGEADTQYF. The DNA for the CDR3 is TGTGCCAGCAGCGTAGGCTGGTGGGGGGAGGCAGATACGCAGTATTTT.

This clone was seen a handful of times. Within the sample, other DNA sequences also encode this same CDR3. As DNA, the CDR3 is TGTGCCAGCAGTTCCTTGACAGGGGGCGGCAATCAGCCCCAGCATTTT. Its translation: CASSSLTGGGNQPQHF. This chain joins TRBV28 and TRBJ1-5, with 10 bases identical to TRBD1. J lost 2 bases, V lost 4 bases, and 5 bases had no gene match. This CDR3 has 16 residues. Germline V lookup: CDR1 MDHEN, CDR2 SYDVKM.

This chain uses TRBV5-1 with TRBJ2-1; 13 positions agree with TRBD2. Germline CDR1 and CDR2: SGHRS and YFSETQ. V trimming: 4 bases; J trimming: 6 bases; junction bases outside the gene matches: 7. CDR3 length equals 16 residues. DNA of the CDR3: TGCGCCAGCAGCACAGGACTAGCGGGAGTTTCCAATGAGCAGTTCTTC. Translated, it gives CASSTGLAGVSNEQFF. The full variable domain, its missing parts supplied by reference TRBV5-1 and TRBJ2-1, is KAGVTQTPRYLIKTRGQQVTLSCSPISGHRSVSWYQQTPGQGLQFLFEYFSETQRNKGNFPGRFSGRQFSNSRSEMNVSTLELGDSALYLCASSTGLAGVSNEQFFGPGTRLTVL.

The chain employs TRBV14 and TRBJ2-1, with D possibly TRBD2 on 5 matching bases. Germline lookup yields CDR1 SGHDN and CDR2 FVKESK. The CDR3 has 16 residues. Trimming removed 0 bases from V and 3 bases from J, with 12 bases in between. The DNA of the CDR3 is TGTGCCAGCAGCCAAGAGACCGGAGGCATCTACAATGAGCAGTTCTTC. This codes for CASSQETGGIYNEQFF.

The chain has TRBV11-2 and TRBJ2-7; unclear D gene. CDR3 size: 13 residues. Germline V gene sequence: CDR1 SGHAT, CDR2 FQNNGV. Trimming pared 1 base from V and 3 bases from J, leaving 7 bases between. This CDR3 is CASSLATIYEQYF. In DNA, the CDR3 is TGTGCCAGCAGCTTAGCAACTATCTACGAGCAGTACTTC.

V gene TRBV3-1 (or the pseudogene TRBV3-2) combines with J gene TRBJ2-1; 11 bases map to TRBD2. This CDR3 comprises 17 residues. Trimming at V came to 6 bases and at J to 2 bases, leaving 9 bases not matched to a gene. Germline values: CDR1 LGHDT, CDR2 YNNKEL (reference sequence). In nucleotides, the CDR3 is TGTGCCAGCAGGGGGTTAGCGGGAGGGGGCGCCTACAATGAGCAGTTCTTC. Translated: CASRGLAGGGAYNEQFF.

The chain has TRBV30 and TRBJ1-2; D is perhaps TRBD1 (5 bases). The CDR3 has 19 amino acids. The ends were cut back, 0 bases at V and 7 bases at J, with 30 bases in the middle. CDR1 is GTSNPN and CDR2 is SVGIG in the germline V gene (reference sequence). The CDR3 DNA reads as TGTGCCTGGAGTGTACTCAGAGCGGGACCCGCTGGGTTGAGGGTTGGCTACACCTTC. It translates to CAWSVLRAGPAGLRVGYTF.

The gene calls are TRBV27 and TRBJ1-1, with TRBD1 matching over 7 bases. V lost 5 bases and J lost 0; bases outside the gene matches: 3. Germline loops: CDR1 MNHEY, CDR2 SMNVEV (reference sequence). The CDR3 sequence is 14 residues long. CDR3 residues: CASSRDSMNTEAFF. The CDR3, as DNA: TGTGCCAGCAGTCGGGACAGTATGAACACTGAAGCTTTCTTT.